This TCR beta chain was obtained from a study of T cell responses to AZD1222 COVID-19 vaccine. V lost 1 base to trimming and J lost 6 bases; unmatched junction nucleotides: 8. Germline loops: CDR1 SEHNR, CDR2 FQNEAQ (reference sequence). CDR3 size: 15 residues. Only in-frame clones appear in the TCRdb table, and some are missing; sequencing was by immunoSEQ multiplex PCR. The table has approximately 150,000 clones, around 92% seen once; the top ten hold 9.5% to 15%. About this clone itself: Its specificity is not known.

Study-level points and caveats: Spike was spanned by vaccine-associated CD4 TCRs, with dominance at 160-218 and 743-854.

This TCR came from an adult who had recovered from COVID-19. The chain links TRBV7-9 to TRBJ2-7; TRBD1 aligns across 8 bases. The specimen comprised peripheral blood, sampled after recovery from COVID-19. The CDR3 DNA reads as TGTGCCAGCAGCTTAGTAAGTCAGGGGGCAATCGAGCAGTACTTC. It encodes CASSLVSQGAIEQYF.